This T cell receptor beta chain comes out of a study of OX40 agonist ivuxolimab in advanced cancers. About the study as a whole: The costimulatory receptor OX40 (CD134) was targeted by ivuxolimab, a fully human IgG2 agonistic monoclonal antibody. Intravenous ivuxolimab was administered to patients every 2 weeks at six dose levels: 0.01, 0.1, 0.3, 1.5, 3 and 10 mg/kg. Of the roughly 51 dose-escalation patients, hepatocellular carcinoma was present in 19, melanoma in approximately 15, renal cell carcinoma in 9 and head and neck cancer in 9. A male proportion of 82.7% and a mean age of 60 years, ranging from 23 to 79, were recorded for the dose-escalation cohort. Patients were allowed to have had prior anti-PD-1, anti-PD-L1 or anti-CTLA-4 therapy, and approximately 40% of the dose-escalation patients had previously received checkpoint inhibitors. Three dose-escalation patients achieved partial responses, one with hepatocellular carcinoma and two with cutaneous melanoma. Peripheral TCRbeta sequencing aimed to test whether ivuxolimab altered TCR sequence diversity and caused clonal T-cell expansion. The paper describes the monotherapy dose-escalation part (N of about 47 patients) of the phase I trial of ivuxolimab. General conclusions and limits of the study: After ivuxolimab, expanded clones were on average more numerous among CD8+ T cells than among CD4+ T cells. Antigen specificity was not determined for the clonally expanded peripheral T cells. Low levels of normalized T-cell clonal expansion were also seen in some nonresponding patients. Clonal expansion of both CD4+ and CD8+ blood T cells was observed from baseline to week 6 at doses 0.1 to 3.0 mg/kg. Partial responders in the 0.1-3.0 mg/kg groups had among the lowest normalized peripheral clonal expansion, especially among CD8+ T cells.

Genomic DNA was extracted from sorted cells for sequencing of the TCRbeta CDR3 region. The immunoSEQ Assay was used for sequencing of TCRbeta CDR3 regions. TCRdb took this table from immuneACCESS and kept in-frame rearrangements with V and J called. Such tables lack part of the clones; where checked against another copy, unresolved V genes explain under half of the gap, and the rest is unexplained. The sample has about 70,000 clones on record, approximately 78% of them singletons. The ten largest clones represent about 5% of the sample. The trial excluded patients who had a history of autoimmune disease or who were on systemic immunosuppression. In every dose cohort, peripheral blood was drawn for TCR sequencing at baseline, cycle 4 day 1, and cycle 7 day 1. The samples were drawn from a first-in-human, open-label, multicenter phase I dose-escalation trial of ivuxolimab. The trial enrolled adults with locally advanced or metastatic head and neck squamous cell, hepatocellular, melanoma or renal cell carcinoma. CD4+ and CD8+ T cells were sorted separately from peripheral blood before TCR sequencing.

Details on this clone: Its antigen target is currently unknown. No much larger clone is present one base from it, and per-base qualities are unavailable.

V is pared back by 0 bases and J by 8 bases, with 14 bases lying between the germline termini. The CDR3 goes from the cysteine to the phenylalanine over 15 residues. Just the 45-base CDR3 DNA is kept, in frame starting at base 1. CDR1 and CDR2 were assigned from the germline V gene as KGHSH and LQKENI. Recombination linked TRBV18 to TRBJ2-1, with no D gene named confidently. The sequence was obtained from an adult with an advanced solid tumor such as melanoma, head and neck, liver or kidney cancer. The material was CD4+ or CD8+ T cells sorted from blood, obtained in a trial of the OX40 agonist ivuxolimab. The DNA sequence is given as TGTGCCAGCTCACCACCCCAGCCCCTAGGCCATGAGCAGTTCTTC. Translated, it reads CASSPPQPLGHEQFF.